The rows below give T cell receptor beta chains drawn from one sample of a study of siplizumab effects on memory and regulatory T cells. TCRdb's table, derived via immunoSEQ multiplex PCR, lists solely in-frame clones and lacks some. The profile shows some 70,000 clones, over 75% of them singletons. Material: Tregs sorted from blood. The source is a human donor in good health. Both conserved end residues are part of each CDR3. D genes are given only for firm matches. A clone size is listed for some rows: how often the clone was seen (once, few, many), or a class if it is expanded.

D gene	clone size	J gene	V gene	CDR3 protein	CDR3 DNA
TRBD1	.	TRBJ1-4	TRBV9	CASSLTGVEKLFF	TGTGCCAGCAGCCTTACAGGGGTAGAAAAACTGTTTTTT
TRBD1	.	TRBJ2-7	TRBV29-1	CSVGTGPHEQYF	TGCAGCGTCGGGACAGGGCCCCACGAGCAGTACTTC
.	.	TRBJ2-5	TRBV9	CASSVGRIQETQYF	TGTGCCAGCAGCGTAGGACGGATCCAAGAGACCCAGTACTTC
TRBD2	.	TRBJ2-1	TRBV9	CASSTKLAGEANEQFF	TGTGCCAGCAGCACCAAACTAGCGGGAGAGGCTAATGAGCAGTTCTTC
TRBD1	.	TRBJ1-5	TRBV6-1	CASSEGPGQGVTQPQHF	TGTGCCAGCAGTGAAGGACCCGGACAGGGGGTTACTCAGCCCCAGCATTTT
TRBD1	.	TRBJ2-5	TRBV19	CASSVYRGQETQYF	TGTGCCAGTAGTGTATACAGGGGACAAGAGACCCAGTACTTC
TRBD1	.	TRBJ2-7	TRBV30	CALSLDRGHEQYF	TGTGCCTTGAGCCTTGACAGGGGTCACGAGCAGTACTTC
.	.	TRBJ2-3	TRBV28	CASRLSRLDTQYF	TGTGCCAGCAGGCTGAGCCGGTTAGATACGCAGTATTTT
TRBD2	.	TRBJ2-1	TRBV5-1	CASSAAGTSRPNEQFF	TGCGCCAGCAGCGCCGCCGGGACTAGCAGACCCAATGAGCAGTTCTTC
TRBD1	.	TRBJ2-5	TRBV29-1	CNVRPGTGTGEQYF	TGCAACGTCCGGCCAGGGACAGGGACTGGAGAGCAGTACTTC
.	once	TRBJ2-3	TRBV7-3	CASSLDSFTDTQYF	TGTGCCAGCAGCTTGGACAGCTTCACAGATACGCAGTATTTT
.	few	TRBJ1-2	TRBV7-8	CASSLDVLGAGTF	TGTGCCAGCAGCTTAGACGTTTTGGGCGCCGGCACCTTC